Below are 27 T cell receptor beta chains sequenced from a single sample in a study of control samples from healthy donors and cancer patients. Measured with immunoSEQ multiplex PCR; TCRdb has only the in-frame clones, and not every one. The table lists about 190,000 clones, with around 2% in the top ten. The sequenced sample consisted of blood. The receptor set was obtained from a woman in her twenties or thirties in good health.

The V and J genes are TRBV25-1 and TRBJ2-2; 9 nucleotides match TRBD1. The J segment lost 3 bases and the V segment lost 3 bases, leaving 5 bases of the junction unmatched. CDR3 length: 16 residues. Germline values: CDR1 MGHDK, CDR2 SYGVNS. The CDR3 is CASSERGQGHTGELFF. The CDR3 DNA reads TGTGCCAGCAGTGAGAGGGGACAGGGCCACACCGGGGAGCTGTTTTTT. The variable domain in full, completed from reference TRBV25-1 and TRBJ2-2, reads EADIYQTPRYLVIGTGKKITLECSQTMGHDKMYWYQQDPGMELHLIHYSYGVNSTEKGDLSSESTVSRIRTEHFPLTLESARPSHTSQYLCASSERGQGHTGELFFGEGSRLTVL.

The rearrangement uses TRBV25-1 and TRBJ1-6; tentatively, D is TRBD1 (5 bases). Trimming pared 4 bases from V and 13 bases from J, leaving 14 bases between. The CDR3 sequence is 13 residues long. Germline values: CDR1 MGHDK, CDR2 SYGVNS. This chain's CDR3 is CASSGPTGEPLHF. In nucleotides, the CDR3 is TGTGCCAGCAGTGGCCCTACGGGGGAGCCCCTCCACTTT.

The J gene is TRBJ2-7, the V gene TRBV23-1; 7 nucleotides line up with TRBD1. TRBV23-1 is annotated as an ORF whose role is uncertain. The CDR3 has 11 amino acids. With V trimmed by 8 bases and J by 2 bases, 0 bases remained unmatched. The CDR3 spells CASQGAYEQYF. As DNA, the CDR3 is TGCGCCAGCCAGGGGGCCTACGAGCAGTACTTC.

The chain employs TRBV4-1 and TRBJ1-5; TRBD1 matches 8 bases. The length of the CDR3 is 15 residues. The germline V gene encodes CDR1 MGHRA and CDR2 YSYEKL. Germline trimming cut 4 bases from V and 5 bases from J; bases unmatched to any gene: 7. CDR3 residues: CASSLRTGSDQPQHF. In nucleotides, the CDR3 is TGCGCCAGCAGCCTGCGGACAGGGAGCGATCAGCCCCAGCATTTT.

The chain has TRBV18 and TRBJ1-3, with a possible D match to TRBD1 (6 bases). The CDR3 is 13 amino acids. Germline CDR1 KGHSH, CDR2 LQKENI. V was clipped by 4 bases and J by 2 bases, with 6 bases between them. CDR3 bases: TGTGCCAGCTCACAGGGGGCTGGAAACACCATATATTTT. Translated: CASSQGAGNTIYF.

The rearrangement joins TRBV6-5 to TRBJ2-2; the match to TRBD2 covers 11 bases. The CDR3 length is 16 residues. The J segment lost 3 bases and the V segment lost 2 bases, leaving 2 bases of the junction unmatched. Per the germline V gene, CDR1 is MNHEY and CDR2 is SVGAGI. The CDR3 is CASSYGTSGHTGELFF. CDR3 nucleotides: TGTGCCAGCAGTTACGGGACTAGCGGACACACCGGGGAGCTGTTTTTT.

The chain's CDR3 is CASSDPGTYYGGTF. CDR3 DNA sequence: TGCGCCAGCAGTGACCCAGGGACGTATTATGGGGGGACCTTC. V gene TRBV10-2 combines with J gene TRBJ1-2; a weak D match, TRBD1 (5 bases). The V gene's germline CDR1 is WSHSY and CDR2 SAAADI. Trimming left V 3 bases short and J 14 bases short, with 22 bases between. This CDR3 is 14 amino acids long.

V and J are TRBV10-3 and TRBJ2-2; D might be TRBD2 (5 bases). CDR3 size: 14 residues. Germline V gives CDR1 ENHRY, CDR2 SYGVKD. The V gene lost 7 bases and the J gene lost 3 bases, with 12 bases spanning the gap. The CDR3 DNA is TGTGCCATCAATTGGGCGGGTGACACCGGGGAGCTGTTTTTT. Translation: CAINWAGDTGELFF.

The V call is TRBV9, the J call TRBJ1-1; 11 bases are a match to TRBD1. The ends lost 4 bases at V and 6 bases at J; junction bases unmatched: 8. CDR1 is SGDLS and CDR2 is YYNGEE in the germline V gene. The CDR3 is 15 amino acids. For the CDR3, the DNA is TGTGCCAGCAGCCCCCGAGGACAGGGGGCACCTGAAGCTTTCTTT. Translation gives CASSPRGQGAPEAFF. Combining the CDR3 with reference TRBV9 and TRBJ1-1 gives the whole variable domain DSGVTQTPKHLITATGQRVTLRCSPRSGDLSVYWYQQSLDQGLQFLIQYYNGEERAKGNILERFSAQQFPDLHSELNLSSLELGDSALYFCASSPRGQGAPEAFFGQGTRLTVV.

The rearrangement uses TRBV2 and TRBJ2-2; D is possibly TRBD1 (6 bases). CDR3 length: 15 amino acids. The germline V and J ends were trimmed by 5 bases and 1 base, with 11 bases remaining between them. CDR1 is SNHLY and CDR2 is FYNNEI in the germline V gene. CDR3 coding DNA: TGTGCCAGCAGTTCCAGACAGGTGAACACCGGGGAGCTGTTTTTT. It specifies CASSSRQVNTGELFF.

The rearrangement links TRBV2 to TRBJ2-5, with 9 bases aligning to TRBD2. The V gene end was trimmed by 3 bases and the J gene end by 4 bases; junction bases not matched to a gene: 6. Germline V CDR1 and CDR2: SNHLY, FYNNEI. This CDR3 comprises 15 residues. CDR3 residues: CASSDKWRGGETQYF. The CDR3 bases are TGTGCCAGCAGTGATAAATGGCGGGGGGGAGAGACCCAGTACTTC.

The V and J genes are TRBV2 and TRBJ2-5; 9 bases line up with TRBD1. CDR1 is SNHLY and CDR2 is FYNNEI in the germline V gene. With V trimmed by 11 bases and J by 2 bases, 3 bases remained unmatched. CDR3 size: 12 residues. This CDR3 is CAGDRGQETQYF. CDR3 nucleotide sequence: TGTGCCGGAGACAGGGGGCAAGAGACCCAGTACTTC.

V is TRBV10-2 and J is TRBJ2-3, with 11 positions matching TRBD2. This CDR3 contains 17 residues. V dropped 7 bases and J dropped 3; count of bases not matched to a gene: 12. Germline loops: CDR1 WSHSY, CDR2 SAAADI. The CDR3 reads CASKGGRLAGLTDTQYF. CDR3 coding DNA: TGCGCCAGCAAAGGGGGTAGACTAGCGGGACTTACAGATACGCAGTATTTT.

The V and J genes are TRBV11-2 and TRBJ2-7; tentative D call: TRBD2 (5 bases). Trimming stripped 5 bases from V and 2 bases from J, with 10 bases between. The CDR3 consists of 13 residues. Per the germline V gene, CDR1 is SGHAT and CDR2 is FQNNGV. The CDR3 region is CASSLGVTYEQYF. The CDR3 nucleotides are TGTGCCAGCAGCCTCGGGGTTACCTACGAGCAGTACTTC.

The CDR3 protein is CASPGGLGSTEAFF. The CDR3 DNA reads TGTGCCAGCCCTGGGGGCTTAGGATCCACTGAAGCTTTCTTT. The chain uses TRBV28 and TRBJ1-1; perhaps TRBD1 as D (6 bases). V was clipped by 8 bases and J by 4 bases, with 17 bases between them. The CDR3 spans 14 residues. The V gene's germline CDR1 is MDHEN and CDR2 SYDVKM.

CDR3 amino acids: CATRQGEETQYF. The CDR3 DNA reads as TGTGCCACCAGACAGGGAGAGGAGACCCAGTACTTC. The V and J genes are TRBV15 and TRBJ2-5, with D possibly being TRBD1 (6 bases). This CDR3 is 12 amino acids long. CDR1 is LNHNV, CDR2 YYDKDF, per germline (reference sequence). Deletions cut 6 bases from V and 5 bases from J, with 10 bases between. Variable domain in full (rest from reference TRBV15 and TRBJ2-5): DAMVIQNPRYQVTQFGKPVTLSCSQTLNHNVMYWYQQKSSQAPKLLFHYYDKDFNNEADTPDNFQSRRPNTSFCFLDIRSPGLGDTAMYLCATRQGEETQYFGPGTRLLVL.

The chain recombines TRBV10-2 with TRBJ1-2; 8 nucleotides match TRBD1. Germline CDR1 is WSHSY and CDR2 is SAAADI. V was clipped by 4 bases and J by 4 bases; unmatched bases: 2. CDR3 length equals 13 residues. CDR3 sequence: CASSAGQAYGYTF. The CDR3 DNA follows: TGCGCCAGCAGTGCGGGACAGGCCTATGGCTACACCTTC.

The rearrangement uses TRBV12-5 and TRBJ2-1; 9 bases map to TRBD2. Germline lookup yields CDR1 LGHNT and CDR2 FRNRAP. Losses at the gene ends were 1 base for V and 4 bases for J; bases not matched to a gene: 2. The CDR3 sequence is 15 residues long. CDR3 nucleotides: TGTGCTAGTGGTTTGGGAGCGGGGGGTTACAATGAGCAGTTCTTC. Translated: CASGLGAGGYNEQFF. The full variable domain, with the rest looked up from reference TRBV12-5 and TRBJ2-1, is DARVTQTPRHKVTEMGQEVTMRCQPILGHNTVFWYRQTMMQGLELLAYFRNRAPLDDSGMPKDRFSAEMPDATLATLKIQPSEPRDSAVYFCASGLGAGGYNEQFFGPGTRLTVL.

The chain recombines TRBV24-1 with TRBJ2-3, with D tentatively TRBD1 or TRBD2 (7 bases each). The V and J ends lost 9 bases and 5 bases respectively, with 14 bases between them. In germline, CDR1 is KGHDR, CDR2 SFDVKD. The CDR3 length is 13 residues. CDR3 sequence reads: CATVPRGGDTQYF. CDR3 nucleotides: TGTGCCACCGTTCCCAGGGGGGGAGATACGCAGTATTTT.

The CDR3 DNA reads as TGCGACTCCCATGGACTGTACTACGAGCAGTACTTC. Translating gives CDSHGLYYEQYF. The rearrangement uses TRBV23-1 and TRBJ2-7, with a tentative D call TRBD2 (5 bases). TRBV23-1 is labeled an ORF, and its function is uncertain. The CDR3 runs 12 residues.

The CDR3 nucleotides read TGTGCCAGCAGCCTTACAGGGACCCTAGCCAAAAACATTCAGTACTTC. Its protein is CASSLTGTLAKNIQYF. J is TRBJ2-4 and V is TRBV5-4, with a possible D match to TRBD1 (6 bases). V shed 4 bases and J shed 0 bases, with 14 bases lying between them. The CDR3 has 16 amino acids. Germline V lookup: CDR1 SGHNT, CDR2 YYREEE (reference sequence). The full variable domain, completed using reference TRBV5-4 and TRBJ2-4, is ETGVTQSPTHLIKTRGQQVTLRCSSQSGHNTVSWYQQALGQGPQFIFQYYREEENGRGNFPPRFSGLQFPNYSSELNVNALELDDSALYLCASSLTGTLAKNIQYFGAGTRLSVL.

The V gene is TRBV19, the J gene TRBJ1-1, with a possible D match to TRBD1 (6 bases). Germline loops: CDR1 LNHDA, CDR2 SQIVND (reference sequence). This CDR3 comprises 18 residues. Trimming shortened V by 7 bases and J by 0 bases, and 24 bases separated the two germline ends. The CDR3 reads CASTLFTGSGFMNTEAFF. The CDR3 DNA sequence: TGTGCCAGTACCCTTTTTACAGGGTCGGGGTTTATGAACACTGAAGCTTTCTTT.

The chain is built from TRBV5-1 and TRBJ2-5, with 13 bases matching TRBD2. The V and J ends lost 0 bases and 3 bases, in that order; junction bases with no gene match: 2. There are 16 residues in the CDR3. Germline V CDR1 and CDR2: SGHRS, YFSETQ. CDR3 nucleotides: TGCGCCAGCAGCTTGGGACTAGCGGGGGGAGAAGAGACCCAGTACTTC. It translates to CASSLGLAGGEETQYF.

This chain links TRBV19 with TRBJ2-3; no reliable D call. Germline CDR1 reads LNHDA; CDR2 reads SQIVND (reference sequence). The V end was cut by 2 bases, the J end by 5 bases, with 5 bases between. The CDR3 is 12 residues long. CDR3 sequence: CASSISEDTQYF. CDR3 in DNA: TGTGCCAGTAGTATATCAGAAGATACGCAGTATTTT.

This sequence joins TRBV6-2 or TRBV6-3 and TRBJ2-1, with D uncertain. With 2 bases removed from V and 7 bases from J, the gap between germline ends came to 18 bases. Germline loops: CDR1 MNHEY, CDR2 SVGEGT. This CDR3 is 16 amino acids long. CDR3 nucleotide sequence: TGTGCCAGCAGTTACCCACCGGCGTTTTACGGGAATGAGCAGTTCTTC. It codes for CASSYPPAFYGNEQFF.

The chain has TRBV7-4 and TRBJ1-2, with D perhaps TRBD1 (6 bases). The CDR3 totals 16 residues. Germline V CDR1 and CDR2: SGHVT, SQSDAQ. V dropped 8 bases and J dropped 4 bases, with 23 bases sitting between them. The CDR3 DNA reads TGTGCCAGCCTTCGACAGGAGGGGAGGCTTCCCTATGGCTACACCTTC. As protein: CASLRQEGRLPYGYTF.

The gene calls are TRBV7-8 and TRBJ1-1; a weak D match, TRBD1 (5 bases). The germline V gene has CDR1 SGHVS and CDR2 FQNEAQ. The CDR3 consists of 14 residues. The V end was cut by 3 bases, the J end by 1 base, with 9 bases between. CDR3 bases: TGTGCCAGCAGCTTTGGGGGGAGGAACACTGAAGCTTTCTTT. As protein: CASSFGGRNTEAFF.